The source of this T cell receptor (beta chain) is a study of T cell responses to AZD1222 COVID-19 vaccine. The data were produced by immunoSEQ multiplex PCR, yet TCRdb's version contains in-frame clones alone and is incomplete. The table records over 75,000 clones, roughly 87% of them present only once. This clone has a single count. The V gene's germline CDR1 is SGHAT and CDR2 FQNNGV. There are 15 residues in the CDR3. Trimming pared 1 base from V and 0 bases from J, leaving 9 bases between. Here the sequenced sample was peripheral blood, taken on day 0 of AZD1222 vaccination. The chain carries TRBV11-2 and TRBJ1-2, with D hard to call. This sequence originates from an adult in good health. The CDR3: CASSLVAGANYGYTF. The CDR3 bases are TGTGCCAGCAGCTTAGTTGCAGGAGCTAACTATGGCTACACCTTC.